The source of this T cell receptor (beta chain) is a study of shared clonotypes between healthy human individuals. TCRdb keeps only in-frame clones here, not all; method: immunoSEQ multiplex PCR. The sample records some 2,500,000 clones, more than 85% being singletons. The V segment lost 3 bases and the J segment 7 bases; nucleotides outside the gene matches: 5. This CDR3 has 15 residues. Germline CDR1 is MNHEY and CDR2 is SVGAGI. The source of this sequence is a man aged 18 to 30 in good health. Some clones in this sample may be carry-over from other donors' samples. What was sequenced was naive CD4+ T cells from PBMCs. Subset defined: CD45RA+ positively selected. This rearrangement joins TRBV6-5 to TRBJ1-4; the match to TRBD1 covers 10 bases. This chain's CDR3 is CASSYDGTGVEKLFF. For the CDR3, the DNA is TGTGCCAGCAGTTATGATGGGACAGGGGTTGAAAAACTGTTTTTT.